These T cell receptor beta chains were read from a single sample in a study of control samples from healthy donors and cancer patients. Libraries were prepared by immunoSEQ multiplex PCR; TCRdb keeps only in-frame clonotypes and omits some of them. The sample lists about 69,000 clones, roughly 84% occurring once. Specimen: PBMCs. These receptors were collected from a woman between 45 and 60 years old with lung cancer. The CDR3 runs from the conserved cysteine through the conserved F or W. D genes are given only for firm matches. Expanded clones are given a class, and other clones once, few, many or no size at all.

>NA|TRBJ1-1|TRBV6-5|NA
TGTGCCAGCAGCAGGGGCCCTGAAGCTTTCTTT
CASSRGPEAFF
>NA|TRBJ1-1|TRBV4-1|NA
TGCGCCAGCAGCCAGGAGGGAATTTGGACTGAAGCTTTCTTT
CASSQEGIWTEAFF
>once|TRBJ2-7|TRBV24-1|NA
TGTGCCACCAGTGACCGGACAGGAGCGGGCTACGAGCAGTACTTC
CATSDRTGAGYEQYF
>NA|TRBJ2-7|TRBV19|TRBD2
TGTGCCAGTAGTGCCGGACTAGCGGGGGGGTACGAGCAGTACTTC
CASSAGLAGGYEQYF
>NA|TRBJ1-5|TRBV7-2|NA
TGTGCCAGCAGCTTAGCGTGGGCAGACAATCAGCCCCAGCATTTT
CASSLAWADNQPQHF
>NA|TRBJ2-7|TRBV7-2|NA
TGTGCCAGCAGCCTCAGGGGAAACGAGCAGTACTTC
CASSLRGNEQYF
>once|TRBJ1-2|TRBV30|NA
TGTGCCTGGAACAGGGCCTATGGCTACACCTTC
CAWNRAYGYTF
>NA|TRBJ2-7|TRBV27|NA
TGTGCCAGCAGTCCCTGGGGGGCACGGCAGTACTTC
CASSPWGARQYF
>NA|TRBJ1-1|TRBV25-1|NA
TGTGCCAGCAGTGAGGGAGGGTCTATGAACACTGAAGCTTTCTTT
CASSEGGSMNTEAFF
>NA|TRBJ1-6|TRBV6-5|NA
TGTGCCAGCAGTTGGACGGAGGGGGTCCTCCACTTT
CASSWTEGVLHF
>NA|TRBJ2-5|TRBV6-5|NA
TGTGCCAGCAGGGAGGGGGAGACCCAGTACTTC
CASREGETQYF
>few|TRBJ2-7|TRBV7-9|NA
TGTGCCAGCAGCTGGGCCTACGAGCAGTACTTC
CASSWAYEQYF
>NA|TRBJ2-1|TRBV28|NA
TGTGCCAGCAGTTCTCTAGTGGAGCAGTTCTTC
CASSSLVEQFF
>NA|TRBJ1-2|TRBV6-1|NA
TGTGCCAGCAGTGAGCTGGTAGGTGGCTACACCTTC
CASSELVGGYTF
>NA|TRBJ1-4|TRBV12-3/TRBV12-4|NA
TGTGCCAGCCAGGGGTTTACTAATGAAAAACTGTTTTTT
CASQGFTNEKLFF
>NA|TRBJ1-2|TRBV11-3|NA
TGTGCCAGCAGCTCCGGTACCCGGGACGGCTACACCTTC
CASSSGTRDGYTF
>NA|TRBJ2-2|TRBV7-3|NA
TGTGCCAGCAGCTTATTTTCTAACACCGGGGAGCTGTTTTTT
CASSLFSNTGELFF
>NA|TRBJ1-2|TRBV27|TRBD1
TGTGCCAGCAGTTCTACCCTGGGACAGAACCTCTATGGCTACGCCTTC
CASSSTLGQNLYGYAF
>NA|TRBJ1-3|TRBV9|NA
TGTGCCAGCAGCGTACATTCAGGGACCCCAAGCGGAAACACCATATATTTT
CASSVHSGTPSGNTIYF
>NA|TRBJ2-1|TRBV28|NA
TGTGCCAGCAGTTCCCCGACAGGTTCCAATGAGCAGTTCTTC
CASSSPTGSNEQFF
>NA|TRBJ2-7|TRBV5-5|TRBD1
TGTGCCAGCAGCTACGACAGGGGGATCTACGAGCAGTACTTC
CASSYDRGIYEQYF
>NA|TRBJ1-2|TRBV10-3|NA
TGTGCCATCAGTGAATTTGGGGGGGGCAGCTATGGCTACACCTTC
CAISEFGGGSYGYTF
>NA|TRBJ2-1|TRBV29-1|TRBD2
TGCAGCGTTGATTTGACTAGCGGGGGGACCTGGGCAATCAATGAGCAGTTCTTC
CSVDLTSGGTWAINEQFF
>NA|TRBJ2-1|TRBV13|TRBD1
TGTGCCAGCAGCTTAGAGGGACAGGGGTACAATGAGCAGTTCTTC
CASSLEGQGYNEQFF
>NA|TRBJ1-2|TRBV3-1/TRBV3-2|TRBD1
TGTGCCAGCAGCCAAGGTTCAGGACAGGGCTATGGCTACACCTTC
CASSQGSGQGYGYTF
>NA|TRBJ2-7|TRBV2|NA
TGTGCCAGCAGTGAAATCTACGAGCAGTACTTC
CASSEIYEQYF
>NA|TRBJ2-1|TRBV5-5|NA
TGTGCCAGCAGCTGGGCGGAGGGAGCTTACAATGAGCAGTTCTTC
CASSWAEGAYNEQFF
>NA|TRBJ1-1|TRBV30|NA
TGTGCCTGGAGGCCTATGACAGGTCATCGCGACACTGAAGCTTTCTTT
CAWRPMTGHRDTEAFF
>NA|TRBJ1-1|TRBV12-3/TRBV12-4|NA
TGTGCCAGCACCTCCCGGGGCAACACTGAAGCTTTCTTT
CASTSRGNTEAFF
>NA|TRBJ1-2|TRBV6-5|TRBD1
TGTGCCAGCAAGGGACAGCTTAACTATGGCTACACCTTC
CASKGQLNYGYTF
>once|TRBJ1-1|TRBV18|NA
TGTGCCAGCTCACAGGGGAAAACTGAAGCTTTCTTT
CASSQGKTEAFF